This T cell receptor beta chain was sequenced during a study of blood T cells in healthy people across ages. Trimming took off 3 bases at V and 7 bases at J, with 6 bases between the two ends. There are 10 residues in the CDR3. The germline V gene encodes CDR1 DFQATT and CDR2 SNEGSKA (reference sequence). This clonotype has just a few counts. Primed by a sample-barcoded 5' primer and a J-beta primer mix, a second PCR proceeded for about 7 to 11 cycles. A template-switch adaptor with 12 random nucleotides tagged each cDNA molecule. In TCRdb, the 5' RACE reads were re-called with MiXCR into one record per CDR3 protein. The sample consists of some 1,800,000 distinct CDR3 sequences, about two fifths of them appearing once.

The chain employs TRBV20-1 and TRBJ1-2, with D uncertain. The source material was blood. This clonotype was sampled from a human donor in good health. CDR3 region: CSARDGGYTF. The CDR3 coding sequence is TGCAGTGCTAGGGATGGTGGCTACACCTTC.